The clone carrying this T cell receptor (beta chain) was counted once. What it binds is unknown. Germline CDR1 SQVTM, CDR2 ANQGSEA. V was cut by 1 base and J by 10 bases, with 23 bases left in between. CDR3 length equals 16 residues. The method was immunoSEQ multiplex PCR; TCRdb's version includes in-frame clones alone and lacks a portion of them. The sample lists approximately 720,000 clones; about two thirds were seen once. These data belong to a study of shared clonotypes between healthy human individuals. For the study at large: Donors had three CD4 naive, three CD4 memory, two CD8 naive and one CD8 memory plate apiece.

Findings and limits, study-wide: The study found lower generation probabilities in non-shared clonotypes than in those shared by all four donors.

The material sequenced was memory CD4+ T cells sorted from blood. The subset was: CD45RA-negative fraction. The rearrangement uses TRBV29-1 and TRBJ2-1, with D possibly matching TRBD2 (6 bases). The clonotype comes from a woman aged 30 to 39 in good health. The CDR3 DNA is TGCAGCGTTGAAGGTTGGAGGGCCCAACAATCCAACGAGCAGTTCTTC. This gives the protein CSVEGWRAQQSNEQFF.